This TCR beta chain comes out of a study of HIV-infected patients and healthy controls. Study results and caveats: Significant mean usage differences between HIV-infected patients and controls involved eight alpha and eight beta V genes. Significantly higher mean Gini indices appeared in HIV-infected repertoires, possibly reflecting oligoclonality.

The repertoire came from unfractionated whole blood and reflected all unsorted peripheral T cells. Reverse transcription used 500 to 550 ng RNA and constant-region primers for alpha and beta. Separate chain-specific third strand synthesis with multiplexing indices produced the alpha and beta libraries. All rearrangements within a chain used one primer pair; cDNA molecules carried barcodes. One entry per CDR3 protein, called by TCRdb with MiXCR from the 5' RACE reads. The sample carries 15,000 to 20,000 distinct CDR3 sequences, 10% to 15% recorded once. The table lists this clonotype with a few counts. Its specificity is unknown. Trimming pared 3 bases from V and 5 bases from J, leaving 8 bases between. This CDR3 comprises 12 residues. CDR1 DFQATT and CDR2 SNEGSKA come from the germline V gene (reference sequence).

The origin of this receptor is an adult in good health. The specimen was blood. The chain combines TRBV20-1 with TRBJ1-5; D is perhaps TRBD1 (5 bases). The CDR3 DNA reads TGCAGTGCTAGGGGGGTTGATCAGCCCCAGCATTTT. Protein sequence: CSARGVDQPQHF.